This T cell receptor beta chain comes out of a study of T cell changes during pregnancy in multiple sclerosis. The assay was immunoSEQ multiplex PCR, and TCRdb's table has in-frame clones only and misses some. The top ten hold around 0.84% of the sample, which has approximately 89,000 clones, around 94% seen once. CDR3 length: 17 residues. Germline V CDR1 and CDR2: SGHKS, YYEKEE (reference sequence). Trimming took off 4 bases at V and 1 base at J, with 18 bases between the two ends. The origin of this receptor is a female donor with multiple sclerosis, enrolled in a pregnancy study. The genes are TRBV5-5 and TRBJ2-1; D possibly corresponds to TRBD1 (5 bases). This specimen was peripheral blood, taken in the third trimester of pregnancy. CDR3 bases: TGTGCCAGCAGCGAGACAGCTAGGGCGGCATCCTACAATGAGCAGTTCTTC. The encoded protein is CASSETARAASYNEQFF.